The T cell receptor beta chain described here comes from a study of T cell changes during pregnancy in multiple sclerosis. Sequencing used immunoSEQ multiplex PCR; TCRdb keeps in-frame clones, though not all of them. Here the sample spans tens of thousands of clones, about 91% being singletons. The clonotype was recovered from a female donor with multiple sclerosis, enrolled in a pregnancy study. The sequenced sample was CD8+ T cells from peripheral blood mononuclear cells, obtained in the first trimester of pregnancy.

The CDR3 nucleotides read TGCGCCAGCAGCCAAGAGTGGCTAGTCGAGCAGTACTTC. Protein sequence: CASSQEWLVEQYF. The chain recombines TRBV4-1 with TRBJ2-7, with unresolved D. The CDR3 is made up of 13 amino acids. Trimming pared 0 bases from V and 6 bases from J, leaving 9 bases between. Per germline, CDR1 MGHRA and CDR2 YSYEKL.